The 16 T cell receptor beta chains presented below share a single source sample, sequenced in a study of shared clonotypes between healthy human individuals. Assay used: immunoSEQ multiplex PCR; TCRdb lists only in-frame clones, some missing. In the table there are about 1 million clones, about 74% of which are singletons. Source material: memory CD4+ T cells sorted from blood. Sample subset: CD45RA-negative fraction. The receptors originated from a young man in good health.

The count of this clone is one. The V and J genes are TRBV7-8 and TRBJ1-6; D gene unclear. Germline V gives CDR1 SGHVS, CDR2 FQNEAQ. Trimming took 2 bases from V and 6 from J, leaving 14 bases between them. The CDR3 runs 16 residues. The DNA for the CDR3 is TGTGCCAGCAGCTTATTGCAGACGTCCCCTAATTCACCCCTCCACTTT. Translated: CASSLLQTSPNSPLHF. Full variable domain (outside the CDR3, taken from reference TRBV7-8 and TRBJ1-6): GAGVSQSPRYKVAKRGQDVALRCDPISGHVSLFWYQQALGQGPEFLTYFQNEAQLDKSGLPSDRFFAERPEGSVSTLKIQRTQQEDSAVYLCASSLLQTSPNSPLHFGNGTRLTVT.

The V and J genes are TRBV10-3 and TRBJ2-2; no clear D. V was clipped by 0 bases and J by 2 bases, with 7 bases between them. Looked up from germline, CDR1 is ENHRY and CDR2 is SYGVKD. This CDR3 is built from 15 residues. The CDR3 nucleotides are TGTGCCATCAGTGAGTCGGGTCTAAACACCGGGGAGCTGTTTTTT. Amino acid sequence: CAISESGLNTGELFF.

The genes are TRBV4-1 and TRBJ2-1; TRBD2 matches 7 bases. The V gene end was trimmed by 2 bases and the J gene end by 2 bases; junction bases not matched to a gene: 3. This CDR3 is 15 amino acids long. Germline CDR1 and CDR2: MGHRA and YSYEKL. The CDR3 spells CASSQTSDPYNEQFF. CDR3 coding DNA: TGCGCCAGCAGCCAAACTAGCGACCCCTACAATGAGCAGTTCTTC.

The V call is TRBV28, the J call TRBJ2-1; D is undetermined. Per the germline V gene, CDR1 is MDHEN and CDR2 is SYDVKM. Trimming stripped 2 bases from V and 9 bases from J, with 8 bases between. The CDR3 consists of 12 residues. CDR3 in amino acids: CASSLQTGEQFF. CDR3 in DNA: TGTGCCAGCAGTTTACAAACGGGTGAGCAGTTCTTC.

V gene TRBV2 combines with J gene TRBJ1-2, with D perhaps TRBD1 (5 bases). The CDR3 totals 13 residues. V dropped 8 bases and J dropped 5 bases, with 15 bases sitting between them. Germline CDR1 and CDR2: SNHLY and FYNNEI. The CDR3 coding sequence is TGTGCCAGCTCCCAGGGATGGGAGTATGGCTACACCTTC. Translated: CASSQGWEYGYTF.

V gene TRBV4-1 combines with J gene TRBJ1-1; TRBD1 might be the D (5 bases). Trimming took 2 bases from V and 3 from J, leaving 22 bases between them. CDR1 and CDR2 from the germline V gene are MGHRA and YSYEKL. This CDR3 region has 18 residues. In DNA, the CDR3 is TGCGCCAGCAGCCAAAGTCCGGGGAGGGGATTAGGGGACACTGAAGCTTTCTTT. Encoded protein: CASSQSPGRGLGDTEAFF.

J is TRBJ1-2 and V is TRBV7-6, with D unclear. Germline V CDR1 and CDR2: SGHVS, FNYEAQ. V gave up 2 bases and J gave up 0 bases, with 4 bases separating them. The CDR3 extends over 13 amino acids. The CDR3 protein is CASSLTPNYGYTF. DNA of the CDR3: TGTGCCAGCAGCTTAACACCTAACTATGGCTACACCTTC.

This clone was picked up a small number of times. This chain connects TRBV27 to TRBJ2-7, with D unclear. The CDR3 has 14 residues. Germline CDR1 MNHEY, CDR2 SMNVEV (reference sequence). V was clipped by 2 bases and J by 2 bases, with 10 bases between them. The CDR3 reads CASSLKGSTYEQYF. CDR3 DNA: TGTGCCAGCAGTTTAAAGGGTTCAACCTACGAGCAGTACTTC.

The chain uses TRBV18 and TRBJ1-3; D uncertain. The CDR3 runs 16 residues. V lost 2 bases and J lost 0, with 11 bases in between. Germline V gene data show CDR1 as KGHSH and CDR2 as LQKENI. DNA of the CDR3: TGTGCCAGCTCACCAAGAGAGACCTTCTCTGGAAACACCATATATTTT. Its translation: CASSPRETFSGNTIYF.

The CDR3, as DNA: TGTGCCAGCAGCTTGGCCGGCAGGGAGCAAGAGACCCAGTACTTC. As protein: CASSLAGREQETQYF. The chain combines TRBV5-8 with TRBJ2-5; D might be TRBD1 or TRBD2, each matching 5 bases. With 0 bases removed from V and 2 bases from J, the gap between germline ends came to 11 bases. Germline V CDR1 and CDR2: SGHTS, YDEGEE. This CDR3 contains 15 residues.

Concerning this clone: A much larger clone lies one base from this, so it may be a read error. Other DNA sequences in this specimen translate into the identical CDR3. The chain links TRBV5-6 to TRBJ2-5; tentatively, D is TRBD2 (6 bases). The CDR3 is made up of 14 amino acids. Germline V CDR1 and CDR2: SGHDT, YYEEEE. V lost 5 bases and J lost 1, with 12 bases in between. CDR3 sequence (DNA): TGTGCCAGCAGTGTCGGGACTGCCCAAGAGACCCAGTACTTC. It encodes CASSVGTAQETQYF.

Comment on this clone: This may stem from a read error, because a much larger clone lies one nucleotide away. The chain employs TRBV7-2 and TRBJ2-5, with TRBD1 matching 7 bases. The length of the CDR3 is 14 residues. CDR1 is SGHTA and CDR2 is FQGNSA in the germline V gene. V trimming: 4 bases; J trimming: 1 base; junction bases outside the gene matches: 3. The CDR3 loop reads CASSSTGVQETQYF. CDR3 bases: TGTGCCAGCAGCTCAACAGGGGTCCAAGAGACCCAGTACTTC.

The chain links TRBV5-6 to TRBJ2-7, with D possibly being TRBD1 or TRBD2 (6 bases each). CDR3 length: 15 amino acids. V shed 1 base and J shed 0 bases, with 11 bases lying between them. Per germline, CDR1 SGHDT and CDR2 YYEEEE. In DNA form, the CDR3 reads TGTGCCAGCAGCTTGATTAGGGGGGCCTCCTACGAGCAGTACTTC. It yields the protein CASSLIRGASYEQYF.

The rearrangement uses TRBV2 and TRBJ2-7; unclear D gene. The germline gives CDR1 SNHLY, CDR2 FYNNEI. The CDR3 has 11 amino acids. Trimming pared 5 bases from V and 7 bases from J, leaving 9 bases between. The CDR3 coding sequence is TGTGCCAGCAGTATCCTAGGGGAGCAGTACTTC. It is translated as CASSILGEQYF.

In DNA form, the CDR3 reads TGTGCCAGCAGTTCCGGGACAGAAACGTGGTTAGCTTTCTTT. Its protein product is CASSSGTETWLAFF. The V gene is TRBV28, the J gene TRBJ1-1, with TRBD1 matching 7 bases. The J segment lost 10 bases and the V segment lost 4 bases, leaving 12 bases of the junction unmatched. The CDR3 has 14 residues. Per germline, CDR1 MDHEN and CDR2 SYDVKM. Full variable domain (missing parts from reference TRBV28 and TRBJ1-1): DVKVTQSSRYLVKRTGEKVFLECVQDMDHENMFWYRQDPGLGLRLIYFSYDVKMKEKGDIPEGYSVSREKKERFSLILESASTNQTSMYLCASSSGTETWLAFFGQGTRLTVV.

The chain is built from TRBV6-1 and TRBJ2-7; TRBD1 matches 7 bases. The germline CDR1 and CDR2 sequences are MNHNS and SASEGT. V shed 3 bases and J 7 bases; nucleotides not matched to a gene: 15. The CDR3 runs to 16 residues. The CDR3 nucleotides read TGTGCCAGCAGTGAGAGGGGTGACAGGGATTGGGAGGAGCAGTACTTC. Translated: CASSERGDRDWEEQYF.